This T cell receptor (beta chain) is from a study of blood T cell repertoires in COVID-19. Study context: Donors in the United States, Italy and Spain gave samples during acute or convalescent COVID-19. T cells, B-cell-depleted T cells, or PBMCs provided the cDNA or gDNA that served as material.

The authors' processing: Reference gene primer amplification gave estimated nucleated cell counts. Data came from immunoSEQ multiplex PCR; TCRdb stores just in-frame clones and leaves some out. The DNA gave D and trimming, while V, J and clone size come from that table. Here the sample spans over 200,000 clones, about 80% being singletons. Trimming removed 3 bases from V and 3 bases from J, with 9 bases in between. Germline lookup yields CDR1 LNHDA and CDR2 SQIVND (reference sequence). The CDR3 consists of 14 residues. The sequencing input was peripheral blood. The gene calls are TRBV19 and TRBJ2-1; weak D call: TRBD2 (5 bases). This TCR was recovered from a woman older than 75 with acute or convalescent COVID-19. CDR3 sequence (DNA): TGTGCCAGTAGTATCGGGGTCAACTACAATGAGCAGTTCTTC. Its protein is CASSIGVNYNEQFF.